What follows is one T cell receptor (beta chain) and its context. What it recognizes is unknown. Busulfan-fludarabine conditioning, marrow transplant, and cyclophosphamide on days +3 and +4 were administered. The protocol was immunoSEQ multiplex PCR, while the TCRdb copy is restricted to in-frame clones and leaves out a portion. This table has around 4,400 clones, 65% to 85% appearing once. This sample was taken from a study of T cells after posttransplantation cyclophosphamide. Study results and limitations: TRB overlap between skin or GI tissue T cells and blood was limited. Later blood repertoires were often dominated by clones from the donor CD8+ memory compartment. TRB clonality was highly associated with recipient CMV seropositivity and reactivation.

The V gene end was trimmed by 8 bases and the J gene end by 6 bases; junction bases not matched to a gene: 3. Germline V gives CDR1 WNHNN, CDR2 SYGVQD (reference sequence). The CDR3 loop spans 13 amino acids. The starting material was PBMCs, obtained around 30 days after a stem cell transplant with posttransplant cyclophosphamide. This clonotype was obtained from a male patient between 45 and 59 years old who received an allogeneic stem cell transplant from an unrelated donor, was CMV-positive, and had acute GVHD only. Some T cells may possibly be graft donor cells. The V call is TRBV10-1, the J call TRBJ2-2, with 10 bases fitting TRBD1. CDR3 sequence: CASRTGGSGELFF. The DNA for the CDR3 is TGCGCCAGCCGGACAGGGGGGTCCGGGGAGCTGTTTTTT.